This passage covers 14 T cell receptor beta chains from one sample sequenced in a study of cytomegalovirus exposure and HLA in healthy donors. PCR was performed using 60 Vbeta and 13 Jbeta primers. Produced via immunoSEQ multiplex PCR; TCRdb's table is partial and in-frame only. The sample includes around 150,000 clones, approximately 70% seen only once; the top ten take approximately 14%. Sequencing was performed on PBMCs. The source is a human donor in good health.

The table lists this clone with a few counts. The chain couples TRBV30 to TRBJ2-2; 9 bases fit TRBD1. CDR1 GTSNPN and CDR2 SVGIG come from the germline V gene (reference sequence). Losses at the gene ends were 0 bases for V and 4 bases for J; bases not matched to a gene: 6. The CDR3 totals 16 residues. The CDR3 spells CAWSVKGQGITGELFF. CDR3 sequence (DNA): TGTGCCTGGAGTGTAAAAGGACAGGGGATCACCGGGGAGCTGTTTTTT.

The gene calls are TRBV9 and TRBJ1-1; 10 nucleotides align to TRBD1. The germline CDR1 and CDR2 sequences are SGDLS and YYNGEE. V was clipped by 4 bases and J by 4 bases; unmatched bases: 7. The length of the CDR3 is 15 residues. The CDR3 bases are TGTGCCAGCAGCACGACAGGGGGCGTCGGCACTGAAGCTTTCTTT. Translating it yields CASSTTGGVGTEAFF.

V and J are TRBV4-1 and TRBJ2-3, with 11 positions matching TRBD2. Germline values: CDR1 MGHRA, CDR2 YSYEKL. The J segment lost 6 bases and the V segment lost 3 bases, leaving 11 bases of the junction unmatched. CDR3 length equals 17 residues. Here the CDR3 reads CASSQLGTSGGGDTQYF. In nucleotides, the CDR3 is TGCGCCAGCAGCCAGCTCGGGACTAGCGGAGGGGGGGATACGCAGTATTTT.

This clone has just a few counts. This rearrangement joins TRBV9 to TRBJ2-3; 8 bases agree with TRBD2. Germline values: CDR1 SGDLS, CDR2 YYNGEE. This CDR3 contains 13 residues. J was trimmed by 6 bases and V by 3 bases; bases with no gene match: 3. CDR3 DNA: TGTGCCAGCAGCGGCGGGACTAGGGATACGCAGTATTTT. It codes for CASSGGTRDTQYF.

The chain links TRBV18 to TRBJ1-1, with 7 bases lining up with TRBD1. Germline V gene sequence: CDR1 KGHSH, CDR2 LQKENI. V dropped 5 bases and J dropped 0; count of bases not matched to a gene: 6. There are 15 residues in the CDR3. This CDR3 is CASSADRAMNTEAFF. Here the CDR3 DNA reads TGTGCCAGCTCAGCCGACAGGGCGATGAACACTGAAGCTTTCTTT.

This clone is a singleton in its sample. This chain connects TRBV9 to TRBJ2-3; TRBD1 is a possible D gene (5 bases). Germline CDR1 is SGDLS and CDR2 is YYNGEE. The length of the CDR3 is 16 residues. Trimming stripped 4 bases from V and 0 bases from J, with 15 bases between. This CDR3 reads CASSFNIDSSTDTQYF. The CDR3 bases are TGTGCCAGCAGCTTTAATATTGACAGTAGCACAGATACGCAGTATTTT.

V is TRBV28 and J is TRBJ1-2, with D possibly TRBD1 on 6 matching bases. Trimming stripped 2 bases from V and 7 bases from J, with 8 bases between. Germline V gene sequence: CDR1 MDHEN, CDR2 SYDVKM. The CDR3 covers 12 residues. This CDR3 is CASSLGQFGYTF. The CDR3, as DNA: TGTGCCAGCAGTTTAGGACAGTTTGGCTACACCTTC.

Only one count was recorded for this clone. The V call is TRBV5-1, the J call TRBJ2-3; possible D gene TRBD2, 6 bases. V was shortened by 0 bases and J by 2 bases, with 13 bases between the two germline ends. This CDR3 comprises 16 residues. The germline CDR1 and CDR2 sequences are SGHRS and YFSETQ. CDR3 amino acids: CASSLGAQRATDTQYF. For the CDR3, the DNA is TGCGCCAGCAGCTTGGGGGCACAGCGGGCCACAGATACGCAGTATTTT.

This clone was picked up a small number of times. The gene calls are TRBV11-2 and TRBJ1-1; TRBD1 might be the D (5 bases). Trimming stripped 2 bases from V and 11 bases from J, with 15 bases between. The CDR3 spans 13 residues. From germline, CDR1 is SGHAT and CDR2 FQNNGV. CDR3 sequence reads: CASSLFRGRRAFF. For the CDR3, the DNA is TGTGCCAGCAGCTTATTTAGGGGCAGAAGGGCTTTCTTT.

This chain connects TRBV5-1 to TRBJ1-2, with D maybe TRBD1 (5 bases). Germline V gives CDR1 SGHRS, CDR2 YFSETQ. The V gene lost 7 bases and the J gene lost 0 bases, with 13 bases spanning the gap. CDR3 size: 14 residues. The CDR3 DNA follows: TGCGCCAGCCGGGGGGAGCGAGCTAACTATGGCTACACCTTC. Translated, it gives CASRGERANYGYTF.

This chain connects TRBV27 to TRBJ2-7; a weak D match, TRBD2 (5 bases). The length of the CDR3 is 15 residues. V lost 3 bases and J 0 bases, leaving 12 bases between the germline ends. Germline V gene lookup returns CDR1 MNHEY and CDR2 SMNVEV (reference sequence). The CDR3 reads CASSLDLPSSYEQYF. CDR3 coding DNA: TGTGCCAGCAGTTTGGACTTACCCTCCTCCTACGAGCAGTACTTC.

V usage is TRBV7-3 and J usage is TRBJ2-3, with D possibly being TRBD1 (6 bases). This CDR3 comprises 16 residues. Per the germline V gene, CDR1 is SGHTA and CDR2 is FQGTGA. V was cut by 2 bases and J by 3 bases, with 15 bases left in between. As DNA, the CDR3 is TGTGCCAGCAGCTTAGTCCGGGGCAGGGGTACAGATACGCAGTATTTT. It specifies CASSLVRGRGTDTQYF.

This rearrangement joins TRBV5-1 to TRBJ2-3; the D is unclear. V lost 0 bases and J lost 3, with 11 bases in between. This CDR3 contains 15 residues. In germline, CDR1 is SGHRS, CDR2 YFSETQ. The CDR3: CASSLENRGTDTQYF. DNA for the CDR3: TGCGCCAGCAGCTTGGAGAATAGAGGAACAGATACGCAGTATTTT.

The J gene is TRBJ2-3, the V gene TRBV28, with no clear D. V was clipped by 2 bases and J by 3 bases, with 3 bases between them. The length of the CDR3 is 12 residues. CDR1 MDHEN and CDR2 SYDVKM come from the germline V gene. CDR3 residues: CASSLPTDTQYF. CDR3 nucleotide sequence: TGTGCCAGCAGTTTACCTACAGATACGCAGTATTTT.